The 22 T cell receptor beta chains reported below all come from one sample, sequenced in a study of blood T cell repertoires in COVID-19. TCRdb's copy holds only in-frame clones and misses some; the assay was immunoSEQ multiplex PCR. Among approximately 200,000 clones listed, just under 90% were seen once. The sequenced sample consisted of PBMCs or T cells enriched from blood (not recorded which). These receptors all come from a man aged 25-40 years who had recovered from COVID-19.

The chain joins TRBV7-9 to TRBJ2-1; 13 nucleotides line up with TRBD2. CDR3 length equals 15 residues. The germline V gene has CDR1 SEHNR and CDR2 FQNEAQ (reference sequence). V gave up 5 bases and J gave up 6 bases; unmatched junction bases: 4. Here the CDR3 reads CASSPTSGGANEQFF. In nucleotides, the CDR3 is TGTGCCAGCAGCCCAACTAGCGGGGGGGCCAATGAGCAGTTCTTC.

This chain joins TRBV13 and TRBJ1-1, with 11 bases identical to TRBD1. CDR1 is PRHDT and CDR2 is FYEKMQ in the germline V gene (reference sequence). The CDR3 has 19 amino acids. Trimming removed 0 bases from V and 1 base from J; junction bases left unmatched: 10. The CDR3 sequence is CASSLGQRTGGPENTEAFF. The CDR3 coding sequence is TGTGCCAGCAGCTTAGGCCAAAGGACAGGGGGCCCGGAGAACACTGAAGCTTTCTTT.

The chain uses TRBV7-2 and TRBJ2-1; 7 bases fit TRBD2. Per germline, CDR1 SGHTA and CDR2 FQGNSA. This CDR3 spans 15 amino acids. V dropped 1 base and J dropped 2; count of bases not matched to a gene: 2. The CDR3: CASSLVSGAYNEQFF. In nucleotides, the CDR3 is TGTGCCAGCAGCTTAGTCAGCGGGGCCTACAATGAGCAGTTCTTC.

This clone showed up just once. The chain is built from TRBV3-1 (or the pseudogene TRBV3-2) and TRBJ2-7, with TRBD1 matching over 9 bases. Trimming removed 1 base from V and 2 bases from J; junction bases left unmatched: 9. This CDR3 comprises 17 residues. Germline CDR1 and CDR2: LGHDT and YNNKEL (reference sequence). The CDR3 DNA reads as TGTGCCAGCAGCCAAGTATTCGGACAGGGGCGTACCTACGAGCAGTACTTC. This translates into CASSQVFGQGRTYEQYF.

This chain connects TRBV29-1 to TRBJ1-4; the match to TRBD1 covers 10 bases. The trim removed 4 bases at V and 5 bases at J, leaving 10 bases unmatched. The V gene's germline CDR1 is SQVTM and CDR2 ANQGSEA. There are 16 residues in the CDR3. CDR3 sequence (DNA): TGCAGCGTTGCCGACAGGGGGCGAGAAGGAAATGAAAAACTGTTTTTT. It specifies CSVADRGREGNEKLFF.

This sequence joins TRBV6-5 and TRBJ2-1; maybe TRBD2 (7 bases). Deletions cut 2 bases from V and 4 bases from J, with 9 bases between. Germline V gene data show CDR1 as MNHEY and CDR2 as SVGAGI. The CDR3 length is 14 residues. The CDR3: CASSYGGAYNEQFF. The CDR3 region has the DNA TGTGCCAGCAGTTACGGGGGGGCGTACAATGAGCAGTTCTTC.

This clone was observed a few times. The rearrangement links TRBV21-1 to TRBJ1-5; the tabulated D call, TRBD1, remains unverified against the DNA. TRBV21-1 is a pseudogene. The CDR3 extends over 18 amino acids. Here the CDR3 DNA reads TGTGCCAGCAGCAAAAAAAGGGGGACAGGGGGAAGCAATCAGCCCCAGCATTTT. Translating it yields CASSKKRGTGGSNQPQHF.

The V call is TRBV5-1, the J call TRBJ2-7; 12 nucleotides match TRBD1. The CDR3 totals 13 residues. V lost 4 bases and J lost 9; bases outside the gene matches: 5. Germline values: CDR1 SGHRS, CDR2 YFSETQ. CDR3 sequence reads: CASSQGTGGGQYF. The CDR3 DNA reads TGCGCCAGCAGCCAAGGGACAGGGGGCGGGCAGTACTTC.

The chain joins TRBV5-5 to TRBJ1-2; 9 positions match TRBD1. The CDR3 totals 15 residues. Germline V gives CDR1 SGHKS, CDR2 YYEKEE (reference sequence). V lost 3 bases to trimming and J lost 7 bases; unmatched junction nucleotides: 10. In DNA, the CDR3 is TGTGCCAGCAGCTCGGACAGGGGCCCTTCGGGTGGCTACACCTTC. This gives the protein CASSSDRGPSGGYTF.

The genes are TRBV7-9 and TRBJ2-7, with TRBD2 matching 7 bases. Trimming at V came to 1 base and at J to 0 bases, leaving 3 bases not matched to a gene. This CDR3 comprises 15 residues. Germline V gene data show CDR1 as SEHNR and CDR2 as FQNEAQ (reference sequence). CDR3 in amino acids: CASSLETSFSYEQYF. CDR3 DNA sequence: TGTGCCAGCAGCTTAGAGACTAGCTTCTCCTACGAGCAGTACTTC. Based on the CDR3 plus reference TRBV7-9 and TRBJ2-7, the full variable domain is DTGVSQNPRHKITKRGQNVTFRCDPISEHNRLYWYRQTLGQGPEFLTYFQNEAQLEKSRLLSDRFSAERPKGSFSTLEIQRTEQGDSAMYLCASSLETSFSYEQYFGPGTRLTVT.

V usage is TRBV11-3 and J usage is TRBJ2-1; D might be TRBD1 (6 bases). The CDR3 extends over 17 amino acids. Between the trimmed V and J ends, which lost 2 bases and 5 bases, there was a span of 19 bases. Germline V gives CDR1 SGHNT, CDR2 YENEEA. The CDR3 sequence: CASSLRPTMGADNEQFF. The CDR3 nucleotides are TGTGCCAGCAGCTTACGTCCAACGATGGGGGCGGACAATGAGCAGTTCTTC.

The chain couples TRBV6-6 to TRBJ1-1, with TRBD1 identical over 8 bases. The CDR3 extends over 15 amino acids. Trimming cost V 6 bases and J 2 bases; bases outside gene matches: 8. In germline, CDR1 is MNHNY, CDR2 SVGAGI (reference sequence). The CDR3 coding sequence is TGTGCCAGCAGAGCGGACAGGGTTGGAAACACTGAAGCTTTCTTT. Its protein is CASRADRVGNTEAFF.

The chain is built from TRBV18 and TRBJ1-1; D gene unclear. V was pared by 6 bases and J by 4 bases, with 12 bases between. Germline-derived CDR1 and CDR2 are KGHSH and LQKENI. The CDR3 extends over 13 amino acids. CDR3 residues: CASSQNEGTEAFF. CDR3 coding DNA: TGTGCCAGCTCCCAAAACGAGGGCACTGAAGCTTTCTTT. The full variable domain, its missing parts supplied by reference TRBV18 and TRBJ1-1, is NAGVMQNPRHLVRRRGQEARLRCSPMKGHSHVYWYRQLPEEGLKFMVYLQKENIIDESGMPKERFSAEFPKEGPSILRIQQVVRGDSAAYFCASSQNEGTEAFFGQGTRLTVV.

The table lists this clone with a count of one. The V gene is TRBV7-2, the J gene TRBJ2-1; D may be TRBD2 (7 bases). CDR1 is SGHTA and CDR2 is FQGNSA in the germline V gene. Between the trimmed V and J ends, which lost 2 bases and 7 bases, there was a span of 21 bases. The CDR3 runs 17 residues. In DNA, the CDR3 is TGTGCCAGCAGCTTACAGAGGGGGGCGGGAGTGCGGAATGAGCAGTTCTTC. This translates into CASSLQRGAGVRNEQFF.

This chain connects TRBV7-9 to TRBJ1-1; 7 nucleotides align to TRBD1. CDR3 length: 14 residues. Germline-derived CDR1 and CDR2 are SEHNR and FQNEAQ (reference sequence). The J segment lost 2 bases and the V segment lost 4 bases, leaving 4 bases of the junction unmatched. CDR3: CASSWNRGNTEAFF. In DNA form, the CDR3 reads TGTGCCAGCAGCTGGAACAGGGGAAACACTGAAGCTTTCTTT.

The rearrangement uses TRBV18 and TRBJ1-2, with 7 positions matching TRBD1. CDR3 size: 14 residues. The V gene's germline CDR1 is KGHSH and CDR2 LQKENI. V shed 3 bases and J 7 bases; nucleotides not matched to a gene: 8. In nucleotides, the CDR3 is TGTGCCAGCTCACCTCGTACAGGGGCTCTTGGCTACACCTTC. Amino acid sequence: CASSPRTGALGYTF. The variable domain in full, with the rest retrieved from reference TRBV18 and TRBJ1-2, is NAGVMQNPRHLVRRRGQEARLRCSPMKGHSHVYWYRQLPEEGLKFMVYLQKENIIDESGMPKERFSAEFPKEGPSILRIQQVVRGDSAAYFCASSPRTGALGYTFGSGTRLTVV.

The gene calls are TRBV18 and TRBJ2-7; possibly TRBD1 for D (7 bases). Germline V gene data show CDR1 as KGHSH and CDR2 as LQKENI. Trimming removed 3 bases at V and 0 bases at J, with 18 bases between. The CDR3 is 17 residues long. The CDR3 sequence: CASSPLEGQLISYEQYF. The CDR3 bases are TGTGCCAGCTCACCTTTGGAGGGACAGCTGATCTCCTACGAGCAGTACTTC. The full variable domain, its missing parts supplied by reference TRBV18 and TRBJ2-7, is NAGVMQNPRHLVRRRGQEARLRCSPMKGHSHVYWYRQLPEEGLKFMVYLQKENIIDESGMPKERFSAEFPKEGPSILRIQQVVRGDSAAYFCASSPLEGQLISYEQYFGPGTRLTVT.

The chain carries TRBV9 and TRBJ1-5; TRBD1 might be the D (6 bases). CDR1 SGDLS and CDR2 YYNGEE come from the germline V gene. The CDR3 runs to 14 residues. Trimming shortened V by 0 bases and J by 7 bases, and 11 bases separated the two germline ends. The CDR3 region has the DNA TGTGCCAGCAGCGTAGGGGGAGGGGGACAGCCCCAGCATTTT. It is translated as CASSVGGGGQPQHF.

The chain has TRBV9 and TRBJ2-3; 7 nucleotides agree with TRBD2. Germline trimming cut 4 bases from V and 4 bases from J; bases unmatched to any gene: 9. The germline gives CDR1 SGDLS, CDR2 YYNGEE. The CDR3 length is 15 residues. The CDR3 is CASSYSGSDPDTQYF. Written as DNA, the CDR3 is TGTGCCAGCAGCTATAGCGGGTCTGACCCAGATACGCAGTATTTT.

The rearrangement joins TRBV6-5 to TRBJ2-2, with D uncertain. The germline gives CDR1 MNHEY, CDR2 SVGAGI. The CDR3 is 16 residues long. V shed 0 bases and J shed 4 bases, with 12 bases lying between them. The CDR3 is CASSYSIVRLTGELFF. The CDR3 nucleotides are TGTGCCAGCAGTTACTCGATCGTCAGACTCACCGGGGAGCTGTTTTTT.

The CDR3 bases are TGCAGTGCTAGTGGGCCTGGGACATCAGCCTACGAGCAGTACTTC. It specifies CSASGPGTSAYEQYF. V is TRBV20-1 and J is TRBJ2-7; perhaps TRBD1 as D (6 bases). The germline CDR1 and CDR2 sequences are DFQATT and SNEGSKA (reference sequence). The CDR3 consists of 15 residues. With 3 bases removed from V and 2 bases from J, the gap between germline ends came to 17 bases.

The chain couples TRBV5-1 to TRBJ2-1; 9 bases fit TRBD2. The CDR3 extends over 15 amino acids. Trimming at V came to 3 bases and at J to 8 bases, leaving 9 bases not matched to a gene. The germline V gene encodes CDR1 SGHRS and CDR2 YFSETQ. In nucleotides, the CDR3 is TGCGCCAGCAGCTCGTCTAGCGGGACGGTCGATGAGCAGTTCTTC. Protein: CASSSSSGTVDEQFF.